This record concerns one TCR beta chain sequence. The data derive from a study of blood T cell repertoires in COVID-19. Trimming at V came to 5 bases and at J to 1 base, leaving 7 bases not matched to a gene. CDR1 is MDHEN, CDR2 SYDVKM, per germline. This CDR3 is 15 amino acids long. Clinical histories supplied by participants themselves formed the basis of cohort assignment. Before being deemed recovered, Cohort 3 donors had two negative PCRs, clearance, or symptom resolution. Assay used: immunoSEQ multiplex PCR; TCRdb lists only in-frame clones, some missing. The top ten clones hold 4% to 5% of a sample with roughly 300,000 clones, 70% to 90% of them seen once.

Specimen: PBMCs or T cells enriched from blood (not recorded which). This sequence joins TRBV28 and TRBJ1-2, with 7 bases matching TRBD1. This clonotype was obtained from a man younger than 40 who had recovered from COVID-19. The CDR3 here is CASSLQGYLNYGYTF. The CDR3 DNA follows: TGTGCCAGCAGTCTACAGGGGTATCTTAACTATGGCTACACCTTC.